The entry below describes one TCR beta chain. Its antigen target is currently unknown. Base qualities are not provided; no much larger clone lies one nucleotide away. The protocol used for the library was the immunoSEQ multiplex PCR assay. A mixture of 60 forward primers for TCR Vbeta segments and 13 reverse primers for TCR Jbeta segments was used in the multiplex PCR. The CDR3 region of rearranged TCR beta genes was amplified from genomic DNA by a multiplex PCR assay. Amplified TCR beta libraries were sequenced as 87-base-pair reads on the Illumina HiSeq System. In the original analysis: A later analysis counted approximately 84 million unique TCR beta chains across the approximately 700 repertoires, and some 11 million of these chains were shared by at least two donors. A nearest-neighbor algorithm error-corrected the raw reads and collapsed the reads into unique sequences, merging closely related sequences to remove PCR and sequencing errors. CDR3 sequences were aligned to IMGT reference sequences to assign V, D and J gene segments. For a sequence to be retained, a match of at least six nucleotides was required to both a V gene segment and a J gene segment. Rearrangements were classified as productive when the CDR3 lacked stop codons and remained in frame with V and J, and all other rearrangements were classified as non-productive. Following IMGT convention, CDR3 was defined as the stretch from the second conserved V-encoded cysteine up to the conserved J-encoded phenylalanine. Sequences without an unambiguous match to a single V gene segment were excluded from the earlier analysis of almost 600 of the donors. In an earlier analysis of a few hundred of the donors, V segments were called functional above 56.7% productive rearrangements and were called segregating when the between-donor standard deviation exceeded 5%. A statistical classification framework was developed to diagnose cytomegalovirus status using the catalog of TCR beta chain sequences. In a later analysis, V and J genes were assigned by comparing TCR nucleotide sequences against IMGT/GENE-DB human TR gene sequences. A later analysis assigned CDR3 sequences and most-parsimonious VDJ recombination scenarios with the TCRdist pipeline. In a later analysis, each TCR beta chain was defined by its CDR3 amino acid sequence together with its V-gene family, and reads without a unique V-gene family were excluded. A later analysis removed several hundred highly shared, low-generation-probability nucleotide sequences to deal with suspected cross-contamination and a sequencing artifact. In a later analysis, a clonal expansion index for each public chain was calculated from normalized within-repertoire ranks of inferred template counts. In a later analysis, generation probabilities were computed using a VDJ recombination model fitted to out-of-frame rearrangements, and the results were checked against IGoR. In a later analysis, TCR-TCR, TCR-HLA and TCR-CMV co-occurrence was scored with hypergeometric tests, and a repertoire-size bias correction was applied to TCR pairs. In a later analysis, false discovery rates were estimated by permuting HLA or CMV assignments 20 times. A later analysis grouped co-occurring TCRs with DBSCAN, adding TCRdist sequence similarity when clustering within HLA-allele-positive subsets. Repertoires with fewer than 30,000 or more than 120,000 public chains, plus five repertoires with anomalous nucleotide sharing, were excluded from co-occurrence clustering. Not all clones reach the TCRdb copy of this immuneACCESS table, which keeps in-frame sequences only. Checked studies attribute under half of the gap to unresolved V genes and leave the rest unexplained. V, J and clone size derive from that table, while D and trimming were established from the DNA sequence. The sample table shows about 120,000 clones, and about 73% are seen once. The ten top clones hold 6.3% of the sample.

This specimen comes from a study of cytomegalovirus exposure and HLA in healthy donors (dated by TCRdb to 2016 to 2017). For the study in its entirety: An earlier analysis of 587 of the donors reported 250 to 350 Gb of sequence data and 95 million to 130 million unique TCR beta sequences obtained from about 180 million T cells. To study patterns of TCR occurrence, a later analysis re-analyzed previously published TCR beta repertoires from 550 to 800 donors and added high-resolution HLA genotyping. Using immunosequencing, the study profiled T cell repertoires from approximately 700 subjects and related those repertoires to cytomegalovirus serostatus. Every repertoire in the discovery cohort had been generated on one and the same sequencing platform. Among under 450 genotyped donors of the cohort, an average of approximately 250,000 unique TCR beta nucleotide sequences were sequenced per donor, roughly 20% of them non-productive. The number of donors typed differed by locus, with roughly 629-640 for A, B, C, DRB1 and DQB1, around 560 for DQA1, approximately 570 for DPA1, and around 430 for DPB1. The study aimed to test whether cataloging public T cell receptors could reveal signatures of past pathogen exposure. In an earlier analysis of 500 to 650 of the donors, high-throughput TCR beta sequencing was used to judge whether each TCR beta V gene segment behaved as functional or pseudogenic. A later genetic analysis used genome-wide SNP genotypes for about 55% of the 666 donors, treating that subset as a discovery cohort. About 300 gigabases of sequencing data and some 85 million unique TCR sequences were included in an early release covering around 600 HLA-typed donors. In the later analysis, no new phenotypic data were used to find candidate immune exposures; instead, reliance was placed on TCR beta sequences and their occurrence across donors. A handful of DR-DQ haplotypes were handled as single units for association and clustering because linkage in the cohort was strong. To predict cytomegalovirus infection status, the study brought together high-throughput TCR immunosequencing, statistical association of individual TCRs with disease status, and machine learning. Of the 350 to 400 genotyped donors, 65% to 90% fell in the genetic ancestry cluster associated with self-reported Caucasian donors. HLA typing covered class I and class II loci at four-digit resolution. A separate validation cohort of approximately 120 different subjects was used in addition to the roughly 620-subject first cohort. Alongside the repertoire data, information on donor age, sex, ethnicity and CMV serostatus was compiled.

On the study overall, not on this receptor specifically: According to a later analysis, TCR association rates differed among HLA loci, with DRB1 alleles showing the most associated TCRs and HLA-C alleles showing the fewest. A total of roughly 160 TCR beta chains were listed by the study as associated with cytomegalovirus. It was suggested by the authors that the approach could potentially be generalized to other disease states and immunological phenotypes. Linkage disequilibrium might explain the correlated functional status among segregating V segments, but an unknown experimental factor could not be excluded. Immune exposure information for the cohort was limited to CMV serostatus. In both the original and validation cohorts, the classifier was reported to diagnose cytomegalovirus status with high specificity and sensitivity. In a later analysis, HLA-associated TCR beta chains showed more clonal expansion and lower generation probabilities than non-associated chains that were equally common. A further reported finding was that TCR beta sequences accurately predicted the HLA-A and HLA-B alleles for most subjects in the first cohort. According to a later analysis, parvovirus B19, influenza, CMV and Epstein-Barr virus appeared linked to several top co-occurrence clusters. When HLA alleles, especially DR and DQ, strongly co-occurred, attributing TCR associations to individual alleles was difficult. This cohort had only TCR beta chains sequenced, and the lack of alpha or paired-chain data limited which features could be detected. A later genetic analysis associated a missense DCLRE1C variant with V-gene and J-gene trimming of TCR beta chains, and an independent cohort replicated the association. In a later analysis, 16,951 TCR beta sequences were associated with specific HLA alleles at a false discovery rate of 0.05. A cluster of highly shared sequence variants was judged likely to be a technical artifact of the sequencing pipeline. While some public TCRs were present in many individuals, most TCR sequences turned up only very rarely across donors. Because HLA typing was unavailable for some donors at each locus, only the typed subset was used in association tests. In an earlier analysis of 500 to 650 of the donors, most TCR beta V segments appeared in productive rearrangements about 87% or about 30% of the time, broadly matching IMGT annotations. The 87-base-pair reads could not distinguish some IMGT-functional V segments, including TRBV6-2 and TRBV6-3, so those segments were excluded. Because counts were too low, more than 15 rarely observed V segments, including chromosome 9 orphons, were left out of the earlier analysis of approximately 500 of the donors. According to a later genetic analysis, donors in an Asian-associated ancestry cluster had fewer N-insertions in productive TCRs than the roughly 670-donor mean. A few of the identified cytomegalovirus-associated TCR beta chains were confirmed in vitro to be specific for cytomegalovirus antigens. In a later analysis, most CMV-associated TCR beta chains were found to appear HLA-restricted, with HLA associations seemingly driven largely by CMV exposure. Roughly uniform sequencing depth across donors was assumed in presence/absence analyses, although this assumption may not hold.

The cohort comprised some 730 healthy bone marrow donors. At the time of sampling, all cohort members were nominally healthy, though unrecorded immune exposures were likely present. The donor was CMV seronegative and was included in the group of about 350 seronegative cohort members. Each donor provided a peripheral blood sample, and peripheral blood mononuclear cells were used for TCR beta sequencing. Genomic DNA was extracted from the blood cell samples with the Qiagen DNeasy Blood Extraction Kit. CDR1 is given as SGHTA and CDR2 as FQGNSA, both from the germline V gene. V ends up 5 bases short and J 7 bases short, with an unmatched junction base count of 10. Inclusive of the bounding cysteine and phenylalanine, the CDR3 is 14 residues long. CDR3 DNA only is kept here, 42 bases in frame from base 1.

The sequence is built from TRBV7-2 and TRBJ2-7; 8 nucleotides in the junction match TRBD2. The sample consisted of PBMCs. This TCR was sampled from a woman in her thirties or forties in good health and CMV-seronegative. The nucleotide sequence is TGTGCCAGCAGCATGACTAGCGTCGTGGGGGAGCAGTACTTC. This encodes CASSMTSVVGEQYF.